This T cell receptor beta chain was found in a study of cytomegalovirus exposure and HLA in healthy donors. Use of 60 Vbeta and 13 Jbeta primers characterized the PCR. Profiling relied on immunoSEQ multiplex PCR, and the TCRdb table lists in-frame clones only, not all of them. The repertoire table contains fewer than 130,000 clones. With regard to this clone: The antigen remains unidentified.

Study conclusions and caveats: Cytomegalovirus-associated TCR beta chains were listed, numbering 150 to 200.

The sequence was collected from a man aged 45 to 65 in good health and CMV-seronegative. The specimen sequenced was PBMCs.

The CDR3 nucleotides read TGTGCCAGCAGCCTCCAAGCAGGGGCCCCATTTGGAGCTTTCTTT. Protein product: CASSLQAGAPFGAFF. V and J are TRBV14 and TRBJ1-1; the D gene is possibly TRBD1 (6 bases). V gave up 4 bases and J gave up 10 bases, with 22 bases separating them. The CDR3 covers 15 residues. Germline loops: CDR1 SGHDN, CDR2 FVKESK.